These 11 T cell receptor beta chains were sequenced from one sample in a study of blood T cell repertoires in COVID-19 (dated by TCRdb to the early 2020s). Libraries came from the immunoSEQ multiplex PCR assay. The clones in this table, taken by TCRdb from immuneACCESS, are in-frame only. Not every clone is retained; where verified, under half of the shortfall comes from an unresolved V gene, and the cause of the rest is unknown. This sample holds 50,000 to 65,000 clones; approximately 82% were observed only once. The leading ten clones occupy about 6.7% of the sample. The sequenced sample consisted of peripheral blood. Receptors originate from a human donor in a cohort sampled during active COVID-19.

CDR3 coding DNA: TGTGCCAGCTCCGCGGGGACCACGAATCAGCCCCAGCATTTT. Translating it yields CASSAGTTNQPQHF. V is TRBV18 and J is TRBJ1-5; D is perhaps TRBD1 (5 bases). With 6 bases removed from V and 4 bases from J, the gap between germline ends came to 13 bases. CDR1 and CDR2 from the germline V gene are KGHSH and LQKENI. This CDR3 spans 14 amino acids.

The chain recombines TRBV10-3 with TRBJ1-3; no clear D gene. The J call may not be correct, given that the DNA end is closer to TRBJ2-2. Germline-derived CDR1 and CDR2 are ENHRY and SYGVKD. The CDR3 extends over 16 amino acids. The CDR3 DNA follows: TGTGCCATCAGTGGTGTTGGGTTAGCGAACACCGGGGAGCTGTTTTTT. Amino acid sequence: CAISGVGLANTGELFF.

The V gene is TRBV23-1, the J gene TRBJ2-7; TRBD1 matches at 9 bases. TRBV23-1 is flagged as an ORF with uncertain function. The CDR3 covers 16 residues. V lost 3 bases, J lost 0 bases, and 6 bases stayed unmatched. The CDR3 DNA sequence: TGCGCCAGCAGTCATGTCGACAGGGGGAGCTCCTACGAGCAGTACTTC. Its translation: CASSHVDRGSSYEQYF.

V is TRBV5-1 and J is TRBJ1-2, with 9 positions matching TRBD1. Germline V CDR1 and CDR2: SGHRS, YFSETQ. This CDR3 has 15 residues. V shed 0 bases, J shed 2 bases, and the junction held 2 bases outside the gene matches. In DNA, the CDR3 is TGCGCCAGCAGCTTGGGACAGGGGGGAAACTATGGCTACACCTTC. Its protein product is CASSLGQGGNYGYTF.

The V and J genes are TRBV5-1 and TRBJ1-2, with 7 positions matching TRBD1. This CDR3 is built from 14 residues. The J segment lost 3 bases and the V segment lost 3 bases, leaving 5 bases of the junction unmatched. Germline loops: CDR1 SGHRS, CDR2 YFSETQ. The CDR3 nucleotides are TGCGCCAGCAGCTCCCAGGGGGATCACTATGGCTACACCTTC. Protein: CASSSQGDHYGYTF.

The J gene is TRBJ1-2, the V gene TRBV12-3 or TRBV12-4; D not certain. There are 12 residues in the CDR3. V was clipped by 3 bases and J by 1 base, with 3 bases between them. The CDR3 reads CASSFNNYGYTF. Written as DNA, the CDR3 is TGTGCCAGCAGTTTCAATAACTATGGCTACACCTTC.

J is TRBJ1-3 and V is TRBV19; D is perhaps TRBD1 (6 bases). CDR3 length equals 16 residues. Trimming left V 7 bases short and J 3 bases short, with 19 bases between. The germline CDR1 and CDR2 sequences are LNHDA and SQIVND (reference sequence). The CDR3 bases are TGTGCCAGTACCGGAGGCGTACAGGGATTTGGAAACACCATATATTTT. Translated, it gives CASTGGVQGFGNTIYF.

The chain is built from TRBV6-5 and TRBJ1-1; 9 positions agree with TRBD1. Trimming took 5 bases from V and 1 from J; bases not matched to a gene: 5. CDR3 length: 15 amino acids. CDR1 is MNHEY, CDR2 SVGAGI, per germline. CDR3 in DNA: TGTGCCAGCAGTCTCGGACAGGGGAGGAACACTGAAGCTTTCTTT. It codes for CASSLGQGRNTEAFF.

This sequence joins TRBV7-8 and TRBJ2-7; 9 bases map to TRBD2. J gave up 7 bases and V 5 bases, and 12 bases lay outside the gene matches. The CDR3 sequence is 15 residues long. Germline assignment: CDR1 SGHVS and CDR2 FQNEAQ. In DNA, the CDR3 is TGTGCCAGCAGCCCACGGGCTAGCGGGAACGGGGAGCAGTACTTC. Amino acids: CASSPRASGNGEQYF.

This clone was observed once. The chain recombines TRBV5-1 with TRBJ1-1; D may be TRBD1 (5 bases). The CDR3 runs 14 residues. Germline-derived CDR1 and CDR2 are SGHRS and YFSETQ. Trimming took 0 bases from V and 4 from J, leaving 10 bases between them. The CDR3 region has the DNA TGCGCCAGCAGCTTGGCAGTGGGGGGCACTGAAGCTTTCTTT. It translates to CASSLAVGGTEAFF.

The V and J genes are TRBV12-5 and TRBJ2-7; 10 nucleotides line up with TRBD1. Germline CDR1 LGHNT, CDR2 FRNRAP. V was clipped by 0 bases and J by 4 bases; unmatched bases: 15. The length of the CDR3 is 19 residues. CDR3 loop: CASGLVLGQGSPFEYEQYF. CDR3 nucleotide sequence: TGTGCTAGTGGTTTGGTACTGGGACAGGGGTCTCCCTTCGAATACGAGCAGTACTTC.